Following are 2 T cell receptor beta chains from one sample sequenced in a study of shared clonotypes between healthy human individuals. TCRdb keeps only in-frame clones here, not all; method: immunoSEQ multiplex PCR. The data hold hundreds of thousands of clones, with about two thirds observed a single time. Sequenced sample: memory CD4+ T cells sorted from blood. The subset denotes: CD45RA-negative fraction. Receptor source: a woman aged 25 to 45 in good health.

The CDR3 protein is CALKALRNTEAFF. The CDR3 DNA sequence: TGTGCCCTGAAGGCCCTTCGGAACACTGAAGCTTTCTTT. V usage is TRBV28 and J usage is TRBJ1-1; D is uncertain. V was trimmed by 11 bases and J by 1 base, leaving 14 bases between them. Germline lookup yields CDR1 MDHEN and CDR2 SYDVKM. CDR3 size: 13 residues.

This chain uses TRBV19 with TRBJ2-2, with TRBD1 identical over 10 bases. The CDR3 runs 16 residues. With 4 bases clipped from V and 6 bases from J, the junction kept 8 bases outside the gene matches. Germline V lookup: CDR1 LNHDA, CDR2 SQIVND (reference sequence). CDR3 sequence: CASSTRRDRGSGELFF. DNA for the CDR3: TGTGCCAGTAGTACGCGTCGGGACAGGGGTTCCGGGGAGCTGTTTTTT.